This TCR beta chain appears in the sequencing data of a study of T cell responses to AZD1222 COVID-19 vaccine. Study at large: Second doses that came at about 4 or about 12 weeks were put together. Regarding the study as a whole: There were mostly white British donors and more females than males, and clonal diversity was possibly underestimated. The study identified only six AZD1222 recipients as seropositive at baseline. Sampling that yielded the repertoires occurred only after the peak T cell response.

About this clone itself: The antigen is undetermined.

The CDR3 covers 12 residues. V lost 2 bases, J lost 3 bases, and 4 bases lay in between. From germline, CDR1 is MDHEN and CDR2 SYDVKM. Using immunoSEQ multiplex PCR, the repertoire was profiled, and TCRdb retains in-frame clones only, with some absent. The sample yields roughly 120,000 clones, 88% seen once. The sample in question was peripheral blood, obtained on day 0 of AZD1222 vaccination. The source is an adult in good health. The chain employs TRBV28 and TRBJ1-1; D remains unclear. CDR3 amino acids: CASSLGDTEAFF. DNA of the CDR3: TGTGCCAGCAGTTTAGGGGACACTGAAGCTTTCTTT.